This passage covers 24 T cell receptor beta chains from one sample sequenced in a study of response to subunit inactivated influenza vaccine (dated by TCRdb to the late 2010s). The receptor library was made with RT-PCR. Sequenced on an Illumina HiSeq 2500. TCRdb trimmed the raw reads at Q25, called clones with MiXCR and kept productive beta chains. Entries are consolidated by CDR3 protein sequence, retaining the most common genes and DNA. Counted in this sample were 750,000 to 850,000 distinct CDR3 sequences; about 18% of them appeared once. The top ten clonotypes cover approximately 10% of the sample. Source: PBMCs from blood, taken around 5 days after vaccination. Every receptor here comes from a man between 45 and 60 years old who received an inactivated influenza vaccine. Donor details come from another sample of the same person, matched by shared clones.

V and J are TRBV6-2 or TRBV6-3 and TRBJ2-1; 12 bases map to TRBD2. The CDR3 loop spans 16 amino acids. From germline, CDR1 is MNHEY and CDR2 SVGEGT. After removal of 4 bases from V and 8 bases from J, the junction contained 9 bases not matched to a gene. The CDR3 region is CASSLLGLAGRDEQFF. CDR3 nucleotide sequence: TGTGCCAGCAGTTTGTTAGGACTAGCGGGAAGGGATGAGCAGTTCTTC.

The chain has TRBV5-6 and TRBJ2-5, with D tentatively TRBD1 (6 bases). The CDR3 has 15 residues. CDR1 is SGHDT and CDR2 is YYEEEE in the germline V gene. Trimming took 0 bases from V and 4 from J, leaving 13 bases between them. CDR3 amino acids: CASSLGGQMGETQYF. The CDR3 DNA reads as TGTGCCAGCAGCTTGGGTGGACAGATGGGAGAGACCCAGTACTTC.

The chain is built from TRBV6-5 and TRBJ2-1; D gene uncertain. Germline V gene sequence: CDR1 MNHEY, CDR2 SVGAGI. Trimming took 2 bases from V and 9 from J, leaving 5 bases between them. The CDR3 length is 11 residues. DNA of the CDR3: TGTGCCAGCAGTTACGATTTTGAGCAGTTCTTC. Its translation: CASSYDFEQFF.

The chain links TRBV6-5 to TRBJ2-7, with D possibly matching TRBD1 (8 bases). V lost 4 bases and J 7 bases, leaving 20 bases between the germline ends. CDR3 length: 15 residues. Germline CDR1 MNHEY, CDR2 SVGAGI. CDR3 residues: CASSSNSDRGLEQYF. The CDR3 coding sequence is TGTGCCAGCAGTTCAAATTCCGACAGGGGACTAGAGCAGTACTTC.

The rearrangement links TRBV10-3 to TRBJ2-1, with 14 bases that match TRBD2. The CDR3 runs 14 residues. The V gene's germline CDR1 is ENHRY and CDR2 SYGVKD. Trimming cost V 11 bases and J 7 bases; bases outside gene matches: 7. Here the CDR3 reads CAGAGTSGSNEQFF. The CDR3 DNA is TGTGCCGGGGCCGGGACTAGCGGGAGTAATGAGCAGTTCTTC.

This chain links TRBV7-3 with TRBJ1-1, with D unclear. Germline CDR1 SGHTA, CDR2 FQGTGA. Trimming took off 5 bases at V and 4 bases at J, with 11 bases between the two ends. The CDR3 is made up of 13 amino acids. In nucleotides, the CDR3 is TGTGCCAGCAGCAACGGACTGGGCACTGAAGCTTTCTTT. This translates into CASSNGLGTEAFF. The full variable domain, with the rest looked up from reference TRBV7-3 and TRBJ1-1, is GAGVSQTPSNKVTEKGKYVELRCDPISGHTALYWYRQSLGQGPEFLIYFQGTGAADDSGLPNDRFFAVRPEGSVSTLKIQRTERGDSAVYLCASSNGLGTEAFFGQGTRLTVV.

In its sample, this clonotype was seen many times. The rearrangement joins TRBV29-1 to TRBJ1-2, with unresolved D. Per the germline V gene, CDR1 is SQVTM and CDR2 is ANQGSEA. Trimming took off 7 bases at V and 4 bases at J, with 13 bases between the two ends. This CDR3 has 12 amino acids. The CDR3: CSGHQFGYGYTF. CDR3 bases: TGCAGCGGTCATCAATTCGGCTATGGCTACACCTTC.

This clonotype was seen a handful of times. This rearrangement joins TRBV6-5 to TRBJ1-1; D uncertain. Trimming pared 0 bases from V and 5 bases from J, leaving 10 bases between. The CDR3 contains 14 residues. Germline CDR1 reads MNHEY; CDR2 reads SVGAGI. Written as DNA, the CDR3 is TGTGCCAGCAGTTACTCTCGGCAACGGACTGAAGCTTTCTTT. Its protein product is CASSYSRQRTEAFF.

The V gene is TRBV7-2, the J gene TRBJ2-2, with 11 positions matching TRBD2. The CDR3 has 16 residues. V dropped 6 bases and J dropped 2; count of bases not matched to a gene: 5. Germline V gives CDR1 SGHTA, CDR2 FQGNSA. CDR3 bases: TGTGCCAGCAGGGCTAGCGGGGGGCTAAACACCGGGGAGCTGTTTTTT. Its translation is CASRASGGLNTGELFF.

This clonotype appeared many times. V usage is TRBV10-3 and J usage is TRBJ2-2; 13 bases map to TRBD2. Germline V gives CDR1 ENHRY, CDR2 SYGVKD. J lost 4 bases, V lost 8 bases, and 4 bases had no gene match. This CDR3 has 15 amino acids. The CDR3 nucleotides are TGTGCCATCGGGACTAGCGGGGCCTCCACCGGGGAGCTGTTTTTT. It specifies CAIGTSGASTGELFF.

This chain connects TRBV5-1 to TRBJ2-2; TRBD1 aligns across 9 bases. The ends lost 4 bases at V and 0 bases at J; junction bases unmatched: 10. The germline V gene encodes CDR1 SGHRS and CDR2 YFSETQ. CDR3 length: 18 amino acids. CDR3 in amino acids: CASSPTLGQGTNTGELFF. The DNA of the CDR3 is TGCGCCAGCAGCCCCACCCTAGGACAGGGGACGAACACCGGGGAGCTGTTTTTT.

The CDR3 DNA sequence: TGCAGTGCTAGGAAGGGGGCCCTAGGATCCGGGGAGCTGTTTTTT. It translates to CSARKGALGSGELFF. This chain links TRBV20-1 with TRBJ2-2, with 7 nucleotides matching TRBD1. Germline lookup yields CDR1 DFQATT and CDR2 SNEGSKA (reference sequence). CDR3 length: 15 residues. Trimming took 3 bases from V and 6 from J; bases not matched to a gene: 10.

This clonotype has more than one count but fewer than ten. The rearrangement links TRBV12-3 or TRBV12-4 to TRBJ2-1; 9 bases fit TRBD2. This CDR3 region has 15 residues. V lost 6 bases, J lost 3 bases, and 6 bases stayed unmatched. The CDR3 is CASRLSGGHYNEQFF. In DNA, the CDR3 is TGTGCCAGCAGGTTGAGCGGGGGGCACTACAATGAGCAGTTCTTC.

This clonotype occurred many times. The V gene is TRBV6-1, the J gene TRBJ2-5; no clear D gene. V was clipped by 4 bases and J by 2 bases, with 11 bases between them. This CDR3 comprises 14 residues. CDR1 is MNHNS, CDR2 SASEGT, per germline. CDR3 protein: CASSGTRAQETQYF. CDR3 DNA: TGTGCCAGCAGTGGCACCCGGGCTCAAGAGACCCAGTACTTC.

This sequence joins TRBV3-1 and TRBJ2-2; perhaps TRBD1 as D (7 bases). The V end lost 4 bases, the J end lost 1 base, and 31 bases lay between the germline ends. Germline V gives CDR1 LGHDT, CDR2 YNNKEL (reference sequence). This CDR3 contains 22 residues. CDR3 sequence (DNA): TGTGCCAGCAGCCGATTACCAAGGTCGAGGACAGGAGGGGGCCAGAACACCGGGGAGCTGTTTTTT. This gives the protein CASSRLPRSRTGGGQNTGELFF.

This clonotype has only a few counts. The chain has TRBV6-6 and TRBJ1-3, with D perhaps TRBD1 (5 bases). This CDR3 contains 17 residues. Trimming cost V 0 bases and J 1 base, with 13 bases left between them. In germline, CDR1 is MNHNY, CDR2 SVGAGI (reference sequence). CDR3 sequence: CASSYSAQGLSGNTIYF. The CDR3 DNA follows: TGTGCCAGCAGTTACTCGGCGCAGGGTCTGTCTGGAAACACCATATATTTT.

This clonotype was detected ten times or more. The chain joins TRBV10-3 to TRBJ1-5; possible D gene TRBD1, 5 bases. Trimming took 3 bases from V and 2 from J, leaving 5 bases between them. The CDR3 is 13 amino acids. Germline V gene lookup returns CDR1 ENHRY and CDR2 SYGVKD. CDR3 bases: TGTGCCATCAGTGACAGGGGCAATCAGCCCCAGCATTTT. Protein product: CAISDRGNQPQHF.

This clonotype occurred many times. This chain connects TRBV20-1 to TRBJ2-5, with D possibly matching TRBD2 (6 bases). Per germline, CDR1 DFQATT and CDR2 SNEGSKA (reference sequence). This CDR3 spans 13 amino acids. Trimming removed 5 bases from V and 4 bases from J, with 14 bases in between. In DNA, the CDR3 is TGCAGTGCTCGTACGACTAGGGGAGAGACCCAGTACTTC. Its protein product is CSARTTRGETQYF.

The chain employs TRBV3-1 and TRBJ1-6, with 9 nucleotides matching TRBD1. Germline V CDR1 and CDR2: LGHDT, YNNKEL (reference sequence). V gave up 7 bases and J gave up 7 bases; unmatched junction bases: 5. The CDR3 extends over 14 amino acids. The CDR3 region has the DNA TGTGCCAGCAACCGGGACAGGGAAAATTCACCCCTCCACTTT. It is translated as CASNRDRENSPLHF.

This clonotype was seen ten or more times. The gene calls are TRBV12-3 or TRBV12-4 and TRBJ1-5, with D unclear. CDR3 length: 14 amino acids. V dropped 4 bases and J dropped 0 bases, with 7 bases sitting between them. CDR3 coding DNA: TGTGCCAGCAGTTCGGGAGATAGCAATCAGCCCCAGCATTTT. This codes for CASSSGDSNQPQHF.

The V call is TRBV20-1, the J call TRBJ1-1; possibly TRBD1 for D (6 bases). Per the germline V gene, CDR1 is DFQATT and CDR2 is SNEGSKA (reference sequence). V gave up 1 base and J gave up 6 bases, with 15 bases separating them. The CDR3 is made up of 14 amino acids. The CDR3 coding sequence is TGCAGTGCTAGAGCGGCCACAGGGACCGCTGAAGCTTTCTTT. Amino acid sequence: CSARAATGTAEAFF.

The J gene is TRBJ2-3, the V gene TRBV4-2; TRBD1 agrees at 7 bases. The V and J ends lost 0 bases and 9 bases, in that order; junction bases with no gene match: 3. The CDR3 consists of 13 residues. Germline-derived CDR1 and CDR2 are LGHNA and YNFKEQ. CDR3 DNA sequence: TGTGCCAGCAGCCAAGACAGGGGGTACACGCAGTATTTT. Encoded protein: CASSQDRGYTQYF.

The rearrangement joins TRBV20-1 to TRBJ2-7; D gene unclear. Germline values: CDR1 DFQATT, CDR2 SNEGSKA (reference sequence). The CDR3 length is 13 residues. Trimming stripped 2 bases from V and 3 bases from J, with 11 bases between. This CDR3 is CSARTLRDYEQYF. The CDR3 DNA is TGCAGTGCTAGAACTTTAAGGGACTACGAGCAGTACTTC.

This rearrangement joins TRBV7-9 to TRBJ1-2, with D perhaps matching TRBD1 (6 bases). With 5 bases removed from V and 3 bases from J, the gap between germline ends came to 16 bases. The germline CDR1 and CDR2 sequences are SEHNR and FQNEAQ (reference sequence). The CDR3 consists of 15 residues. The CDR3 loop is CASSAGAFLDYGYTF. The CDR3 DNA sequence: TGTGCCAGCAGCGCAGGGGCATTCCTAGACTATGGCTACACCTTC.